This T cell receptor beta chain is from a study of T cell repertoires in cytomegalovirus infection. Study summary: The authors used CMV epitopes that were HLA-C-restricted (recently identified) and HLA-B-restricted (well studied). Public TCR beta signatures marked donors with CMV infection and the matching HLA.

V shed 6 bases and J shed 8 bases, with 16 bases lying between them. CDR3 size: 13 residues. CDR1 is LNHDA and CDR2 is SQIVND in the germline V gene (reference sequence). Study-wide findings and caveats: Summed frequency of public TCR beta families distinguished CMV carriers with the relevant HLA. The ex vivo response was dominated by HLA-C-restricted CMV-specific TCR beta clonotypes.

This clonotype was seen only a few times. Its antigen is currently unknown. Using its own MiXCR run on the reads, TCRdb lists one record per CDR3 protein. The profile shows 300,000 or so distinct CDR3 sequences, around 25% of them singletons. The TCR was taken from a human donor in good health (CMV status not recorded). Some clones in this sample may be carry-over from other donors' samples. This specimen was cultured PBMCs, taken from culture after CMV antigen stimulation. This rearrangement joins TRBV19 to TRBJ1-2; maybe TRBD1 (5 bases). The CDR3 nucleotides are TGTGCCAGTAGCCCGAGGAGGGGATACGGCTACACCTTC. Its translation is CASSPRRGYGYTF.